This is a list of T cell receptor beta chains from one sample in a study of blood T cell repertoires in COVID-19. TCRdb's table, derived via immunoSEQ multiplex PCR, lists solely in-frame clones and lacks some. The sample has approximately 390,000 clones, 70% to 90% seen once. The sample comprised peripheral blood. All receptors derive from an older woman with COVID-19, enrolled during active disease. Each CDR3 is given with its conserved first and last residue. The D gene is left open where the match is weak. Clone size is not always given. Where it is, it says once, few, many or a class for expanded clones.

clone_size	d_call	v_call	j_call	cdr3_aa	cdr3_nt
once	NA	TRBV3-1/TRBV3-2	TRBJ2-3	CASSQDGGTDTQYF	TGTGCCAGCAGCCAAGACGGGGGAACAGATACGCAGTATTTT
NA	NA	TRBV5-1	TRBJ2-1	CASSSGIYNEQFF	TGCGCCAGCTCCTCCGGGATTTACAATGAGCAGTTCTTC
NA	TRBD2	TRBV3-1/TRBV3-2	TRBJ2-1	CASSLRLAGAGNEQFF	TGTGCCAGCAGCCTAAGACTAGCGGGGGCCGGTAATGAGCAGTTCTTC
few	NA	TRBV2	TRBJ1-5	CASSESAGWDQPQHF	TGTGCCAGCAGTGAAAGCGCGGGTTGGGATCAGCCCCAGCATTTT
NA	TRBD2	TRBV11-2	TRBJ2-2	CASSLDRLAGSTGELFF	TGTGCCAGCAGCTTAGATAGACTAGCGGGGTCCACCGGGGAGCTGTTTTTT
NA	TRBD2	TRBV3-1/TRBV3-2	TRBJ2-1	CASSLAGSRGSYNEQFF	TGTGCCAGCAGCCTAGCGGGGTCAAGGGGGTCCTACAATGAGCAGTTCTTC
NA	NA	TRBV7-2	TRBJ1-6	CASSLLWSAGGSPLHF	TGTGCCAGCAGCTTGCTTTGGTCCGCGGGGGGATCACCCCTCCACTTT
NA	TRBD1	TRBV19	TRBJ1-6	CASSIVWRQGNSPLHF	TGTGCCAGTAGTATAGTTTGGCGACAGGGGAATTCACCCCTCCACTTT
NA	NA	TRBV9	TRBJ1-1	CASSVQGGNTEAFF	TGTGCCAGCAGCGTCCAGGGAGGTAACACTGAAGCTTTCTTT
NA	NA	TRBV5-1	TRBJ1-2	CASAGGTHYGYTF	TGCGCCAGCGCTGGAGGGACCCACTATGGCTACACCTTC
NA	NA	TRBV12-3/TRBV12-4	TRBJ1-2	CASSLGPDGYTF	TGTGCCAGCAGCCTGGGGCCGGATGGCTACACCTTC
NA	TRBD1	TRBV7-9	TRBJ2-6	CASGEGTGGTAGANVLTF	TGTGCTAGCGGAGAGGGGACAGGGGGTACGGCTGGGGCCAACGTCCTGACTTTC
NA	TRBD2	TRBV28	TRBJ2-3	CASSLSSGLAGGRADTQYF	TGTGCCAGCAGTTTATCCTCCGGACTAGCGGGGGGTAGGGCAGATACGCAGTATTTT